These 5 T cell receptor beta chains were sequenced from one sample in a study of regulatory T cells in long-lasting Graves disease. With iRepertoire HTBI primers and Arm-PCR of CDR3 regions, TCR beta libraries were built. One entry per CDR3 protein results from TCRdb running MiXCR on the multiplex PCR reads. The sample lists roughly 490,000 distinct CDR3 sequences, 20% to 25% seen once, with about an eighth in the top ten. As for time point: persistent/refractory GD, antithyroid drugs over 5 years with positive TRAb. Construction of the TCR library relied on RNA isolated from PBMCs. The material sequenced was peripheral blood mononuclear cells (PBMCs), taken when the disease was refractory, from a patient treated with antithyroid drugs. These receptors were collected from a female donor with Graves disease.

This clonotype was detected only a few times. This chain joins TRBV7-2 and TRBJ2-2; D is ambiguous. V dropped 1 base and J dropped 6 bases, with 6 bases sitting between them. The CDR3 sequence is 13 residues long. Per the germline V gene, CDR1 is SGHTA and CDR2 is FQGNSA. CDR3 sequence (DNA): TGTGCCAGCAGCTTAGGAAGGTCCGGGGAGCTGTTTTTT. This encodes CASSLGRSGELFF. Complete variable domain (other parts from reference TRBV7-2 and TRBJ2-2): GAGVSQSPSNKVTEKGKDVELRCDPISGHTALYWYRQSLGQGLEFLIYFQGNSAPDKSGLPSDRFSAERTGGSVSTLTIQRTQQEDSAVYLCASSLGRSGELFFGEGSRLTVL.

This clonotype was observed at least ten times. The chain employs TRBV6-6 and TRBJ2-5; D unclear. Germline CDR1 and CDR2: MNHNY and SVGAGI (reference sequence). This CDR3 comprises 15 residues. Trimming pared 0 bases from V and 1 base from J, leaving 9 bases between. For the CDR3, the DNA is TGTGCCAGCAGTTACTCGACCGGCCTCCAAGAGACCCAGTACTTC. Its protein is CASSYSTGLQETQYF.

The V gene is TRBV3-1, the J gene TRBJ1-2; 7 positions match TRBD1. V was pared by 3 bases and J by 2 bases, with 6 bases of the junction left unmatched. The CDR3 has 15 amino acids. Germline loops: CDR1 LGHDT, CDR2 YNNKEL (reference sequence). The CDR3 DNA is TGTGCCAGCAGCCAGACAGGGACTATAAACTATGGCTACACCTTC. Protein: CASSQTGTINYGYTF.

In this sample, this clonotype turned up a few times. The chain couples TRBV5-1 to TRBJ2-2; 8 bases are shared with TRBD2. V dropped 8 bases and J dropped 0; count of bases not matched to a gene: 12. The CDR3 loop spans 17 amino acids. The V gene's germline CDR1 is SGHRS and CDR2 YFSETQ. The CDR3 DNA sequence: TGCGCCAGTAATGGGGCGAGCGGGAGTTCGAACACCGGGGAGCTGTTTTTT. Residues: CASNGASGSSNTGELFF. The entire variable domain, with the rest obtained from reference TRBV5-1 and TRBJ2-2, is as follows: KAGVTQTPRYLIKTRGQQVTLSCSPISGHRSVSWYQQTPGQGLQFLFEYFSETQRNKGNFPGRFSGRQFSNSRSEMNVSTLELGDSALYLCASNGASGSSNTGELFFGEGSRLTVL.

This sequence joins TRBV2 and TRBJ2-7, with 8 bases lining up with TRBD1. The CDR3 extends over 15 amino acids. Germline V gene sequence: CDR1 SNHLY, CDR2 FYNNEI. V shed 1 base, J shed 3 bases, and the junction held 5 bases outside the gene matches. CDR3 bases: TGTGCCAGCAGTGAAGACCCGGGACAGGACTACGAGCAGTACTTC. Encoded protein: CASSEDPGQDYEQYF.